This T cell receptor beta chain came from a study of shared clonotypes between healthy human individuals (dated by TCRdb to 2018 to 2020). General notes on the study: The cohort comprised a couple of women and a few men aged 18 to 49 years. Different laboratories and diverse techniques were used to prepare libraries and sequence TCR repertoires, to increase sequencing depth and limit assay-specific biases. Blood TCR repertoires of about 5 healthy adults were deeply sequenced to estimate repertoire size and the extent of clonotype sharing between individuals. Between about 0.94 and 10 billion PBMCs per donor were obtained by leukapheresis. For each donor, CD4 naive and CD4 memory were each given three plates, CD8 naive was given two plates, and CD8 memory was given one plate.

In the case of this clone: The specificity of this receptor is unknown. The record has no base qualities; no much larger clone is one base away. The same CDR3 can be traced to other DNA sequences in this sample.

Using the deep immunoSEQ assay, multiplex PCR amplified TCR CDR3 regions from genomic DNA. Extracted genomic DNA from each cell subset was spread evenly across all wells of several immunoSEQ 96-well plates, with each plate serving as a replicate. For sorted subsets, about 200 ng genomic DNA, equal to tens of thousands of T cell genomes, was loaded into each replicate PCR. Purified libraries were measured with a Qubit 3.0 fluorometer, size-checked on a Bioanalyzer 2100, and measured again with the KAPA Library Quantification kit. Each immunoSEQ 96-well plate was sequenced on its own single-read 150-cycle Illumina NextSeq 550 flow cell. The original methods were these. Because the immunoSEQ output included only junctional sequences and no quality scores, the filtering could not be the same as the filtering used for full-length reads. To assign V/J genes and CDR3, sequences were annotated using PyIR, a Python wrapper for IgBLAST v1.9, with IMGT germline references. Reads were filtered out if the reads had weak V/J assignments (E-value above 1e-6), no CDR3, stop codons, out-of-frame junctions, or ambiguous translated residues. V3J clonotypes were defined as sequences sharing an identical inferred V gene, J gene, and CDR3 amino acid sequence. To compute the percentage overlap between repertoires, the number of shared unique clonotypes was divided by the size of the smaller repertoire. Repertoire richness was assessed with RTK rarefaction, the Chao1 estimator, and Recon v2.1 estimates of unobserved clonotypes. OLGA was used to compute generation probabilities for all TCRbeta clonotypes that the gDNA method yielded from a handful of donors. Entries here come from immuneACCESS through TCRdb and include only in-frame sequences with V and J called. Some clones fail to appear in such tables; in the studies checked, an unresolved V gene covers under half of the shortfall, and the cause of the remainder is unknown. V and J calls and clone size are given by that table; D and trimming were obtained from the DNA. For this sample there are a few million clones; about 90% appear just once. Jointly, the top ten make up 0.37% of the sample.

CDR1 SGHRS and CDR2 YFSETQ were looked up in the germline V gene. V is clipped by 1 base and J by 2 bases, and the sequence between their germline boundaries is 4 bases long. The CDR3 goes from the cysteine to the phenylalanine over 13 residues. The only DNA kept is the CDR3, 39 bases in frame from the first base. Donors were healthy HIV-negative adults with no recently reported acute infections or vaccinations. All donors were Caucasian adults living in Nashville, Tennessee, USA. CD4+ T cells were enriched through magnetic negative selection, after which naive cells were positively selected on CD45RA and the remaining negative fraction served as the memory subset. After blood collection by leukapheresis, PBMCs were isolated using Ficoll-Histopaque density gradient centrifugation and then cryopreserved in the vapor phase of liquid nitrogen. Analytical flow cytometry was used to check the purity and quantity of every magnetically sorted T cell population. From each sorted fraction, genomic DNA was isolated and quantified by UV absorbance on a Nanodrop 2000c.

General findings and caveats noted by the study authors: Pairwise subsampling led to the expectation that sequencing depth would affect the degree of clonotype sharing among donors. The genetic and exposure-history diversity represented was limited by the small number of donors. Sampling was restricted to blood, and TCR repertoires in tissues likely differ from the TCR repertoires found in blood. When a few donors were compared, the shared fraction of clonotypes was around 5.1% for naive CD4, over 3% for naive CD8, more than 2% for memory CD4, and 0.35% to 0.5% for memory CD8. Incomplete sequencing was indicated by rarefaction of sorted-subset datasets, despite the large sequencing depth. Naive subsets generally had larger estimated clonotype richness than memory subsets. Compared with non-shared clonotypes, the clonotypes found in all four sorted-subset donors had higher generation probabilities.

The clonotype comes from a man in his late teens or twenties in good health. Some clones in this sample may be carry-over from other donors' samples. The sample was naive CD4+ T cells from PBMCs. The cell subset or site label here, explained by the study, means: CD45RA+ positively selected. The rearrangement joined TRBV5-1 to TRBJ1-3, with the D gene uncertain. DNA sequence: TGCGCCAGCAGCTTGACCCCTGGAAACACCATATATTTT. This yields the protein CASSLTPGNTIYF.